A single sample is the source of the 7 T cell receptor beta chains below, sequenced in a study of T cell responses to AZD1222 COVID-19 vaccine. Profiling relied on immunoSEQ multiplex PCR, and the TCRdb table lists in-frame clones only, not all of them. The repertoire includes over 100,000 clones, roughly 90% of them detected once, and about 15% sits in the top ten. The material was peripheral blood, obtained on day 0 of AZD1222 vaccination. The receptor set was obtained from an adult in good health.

CDR3 sequence (DNA): TGTGCCAGCAGTTATATGGCTAGCCCGTTCTTC. This encodes CASSYMASPFF. The genes are TRBV6-5 and TRBJ2-1; D perhaps matches TRBD2 (5 bases). The CDR3 is 11 residues long. The germline gives CDR1 MNHEY, CDR2 SVGAGI. The V end lost 3 bases, the J end lost 15 bases, and 12 bases lay between the germline ends.

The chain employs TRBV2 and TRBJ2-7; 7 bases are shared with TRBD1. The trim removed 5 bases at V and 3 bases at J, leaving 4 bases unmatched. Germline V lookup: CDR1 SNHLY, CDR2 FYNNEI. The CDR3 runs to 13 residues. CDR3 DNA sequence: TGTGCCAGCAGTAACAGGGGCTTCTACGAGCAGTACTTC. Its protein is CASSNRGFYEQYF.

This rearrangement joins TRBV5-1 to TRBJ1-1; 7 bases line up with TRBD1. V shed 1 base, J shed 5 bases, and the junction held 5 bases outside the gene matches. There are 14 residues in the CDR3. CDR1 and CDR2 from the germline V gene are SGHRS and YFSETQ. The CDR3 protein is CASSLQGGRTEAFF. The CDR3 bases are TGCGCCAGCAGCTTGCAGGGGGGAAGGACTGAAGCTTTCTTT.

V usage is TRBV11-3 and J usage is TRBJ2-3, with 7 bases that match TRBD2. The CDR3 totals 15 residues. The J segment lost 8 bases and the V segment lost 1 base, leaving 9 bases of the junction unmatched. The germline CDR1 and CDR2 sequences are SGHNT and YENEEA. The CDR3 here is CASSLVGGSVVTQYF. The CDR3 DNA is TGTGCCAGCAGCTTAGTGGGCGGGAGTGTCGTTACGCAGTATTTT.

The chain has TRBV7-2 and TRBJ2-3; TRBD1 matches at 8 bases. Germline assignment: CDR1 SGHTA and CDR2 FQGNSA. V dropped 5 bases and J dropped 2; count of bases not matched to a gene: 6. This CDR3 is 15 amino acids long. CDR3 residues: CASSPGQGATDTQYF. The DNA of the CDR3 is TGTGCCAGCAGCCCCGGACAGGGAGCCACAGATACGCAGTATTTT.

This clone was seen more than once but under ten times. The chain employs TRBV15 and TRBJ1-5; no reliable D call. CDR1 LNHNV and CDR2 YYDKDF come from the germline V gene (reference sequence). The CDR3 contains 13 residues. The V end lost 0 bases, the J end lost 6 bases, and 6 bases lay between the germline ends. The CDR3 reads CATSREKRQPQHF. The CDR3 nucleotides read TGTGCCACCAGCAGAGAGAAGCGTCAGCCCCAGCATTTT.

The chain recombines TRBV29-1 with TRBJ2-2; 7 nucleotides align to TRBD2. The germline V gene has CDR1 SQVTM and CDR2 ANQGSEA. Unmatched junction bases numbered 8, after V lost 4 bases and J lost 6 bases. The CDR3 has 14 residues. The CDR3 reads CSVGTLGGAGELFF. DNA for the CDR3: TGCAGCGTTGGTACCCTGGGGGGGGCCGGGGAGCTGTTTTTT.